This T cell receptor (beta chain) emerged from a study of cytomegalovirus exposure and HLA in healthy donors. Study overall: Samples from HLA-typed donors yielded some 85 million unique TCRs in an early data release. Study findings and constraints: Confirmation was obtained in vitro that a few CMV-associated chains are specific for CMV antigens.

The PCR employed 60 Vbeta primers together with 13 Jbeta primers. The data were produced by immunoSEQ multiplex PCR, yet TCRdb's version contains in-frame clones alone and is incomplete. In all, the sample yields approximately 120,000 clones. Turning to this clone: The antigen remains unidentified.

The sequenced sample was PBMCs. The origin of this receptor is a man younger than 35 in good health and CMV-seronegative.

As DNA, the CDR3 is TGTGCCAGCAGCTTCGGGGGATTGGGTCGGGGCTACACCTTC. Translation: CASSFGGLGRGYTF. The chain is built from TRBV11-1 and TRBJ1-2, with D possibly TRBD1 on 5 matching bases. The CDR3 has 14 residues. The germline gives CDR1 SGHAT, CDR2 FQDESV (reference sequence). Trimming pared 3 bases from V and 8 bases from J, leaving 16 bases between.